What follows describes a single T cell receptor beta chain. The data are from a study of blood T cell repertoires in COVID-19. Study-level background: Samples came from the United States, Italy and Spain, spanning acute and convalescent COVID-19.

Original data processing: Reference gene primer amplification yielded estimated nucleated cell counts. The repertoire was sequenced with immunoSEQ multiplex PCR; TCRdb's copy has only in-frame clones and lacks some. V, J and clone size are taken as reported in that table, and D and trimming were inferred from the DNA itself. The sample has roughly 250,000 clones; 70% to 90% are singletons. The germline V and J ends were trimmed by 5 bases and 0 bases, with 13 bases remaining between them. CDR1 and CDR2 (germline): MNHEY, SMNVEV (reference sequence). The CDR3 is 16 amino acids. This chain joins TRBV27 and TRBJ2-2; D might be TRBD2 (6 bases). The clonotype was recovered from a woman in her thirties who had recovered from COVID-19. Sequenced input: PBMCs or T cells enriched from blood (not recorded which). CDR3: CASSHWGESNTGELFF. The DNA for the CDR3 is TGTGCCAGCAGTCACTGGGGGGAGTCGAACACCGGGGAGCTGTTTTTT.